These 20 T cell receptor beta chains were all obtained from the same sample, sequenced in a study of cytomegalovirus exposure and HLA in healthy donors. Clones were sequenced by immunoSEQ multiplex PCR, and TCRdb holds only the in-frame ones, with some missing. Of approximately 160,000 clones listed, around 92% were seen once; the top ten hold 4.2%. Material for sequencing was PBMCs. Receptor source: a man aged 18 to 29 in good health and CMV-seropositive.

This chain joins TRBV11-2 and TRBJ2-3; D gene ambiguous. Germline V gene lookup returns CDR1 SGHAT and CDR2 FQNNGV. The V end lost 5 bases, the J end lost 4 bases, and 10 bases lay between the germline ends. The CDR3 length is 13 residues. CDR3 protein: CASSLPGADTQYF. In DNA, the CDR3 is TGTGCCAGCAGCCTCCCCGGTGCAGATACGCAGTATTTT.

The chain combines TRBV19 with TRBJ2-1; 10 nucleotides align to TRBD2. V lost 8 bases to trimming and J lost 3 bases; unmatched junction nucleotides: 4. CDR3 size: 14 residues. The germline CDR1 and CDR2 sequences are LNHDA and SQIVND (reference sequence). The CDR3 reads CASRTSGVYNEQFF. The DNA of the CDR3 is TGTGCCAGTCGGACTAGCGGAGTCTACAATGAGCAGTTCTTC.

The chain is built from TRBV19 and TRBJ2-7, with 9 positions matching TRBD1. The germline V gene has CDR1 LNHDA and CDR2 SQIVND (reference sequence). The trim removed 6 bases at V and 6 bases at J, leaving 6 bases unmatched. This CDR3 region has 13 residues. The chain's CDR3 is CASRGQGSSEQYF. In nucleotides, the CDR3 is TGTGCCAGTAGGGGACAGGGATCTTCCGAGCAGTACTTC.

This clone has only one observation. The chain joins TRBV19 to TRBJ2-3, with 10 bases identical to TRBD1. The junction had 7 bases not matched to a gene; V was cut back by 5 bases and J by 2 bases. The CDR3 runs 16 residues. CDR1 and CDR2 from the germline V gene are LNHDA and SQIVND (reference sequence). In DNA, the CDR3 is TGTGCCAGTAGTGGAAGGGACAGGGGACTCACAGATACGCAGTATTTT. Translation gives CASSGRDRGLTDTQYF.

The V and J genes are TRBV28 and TRBJ2-1; TRBD2 agrees at 7 bases. The CDR3 is made up of 15 amino acids. The junction had 9 bases not matched to a gene; V was cut back by 6 bases and J by 4 bases. Germline assignment: CDR1 MDHEN and CDR2 SYDVKM. The CDR3: CASSLGAGVYNEQFF. Written as DNA, the CDR3 is TGTGCCAGCAGCTTAGGGGCGGGAGTATACAATGAGCAGTTCTTC.

This chain joins TRBV11-2 and TRBJ2-2, with 11 bases fitting TRBD2. J was trimmed by 6 bases and V by 7 bases; bases with no gene match: 4. This CDR3 contains 14 residues. CDR1 and CDR2 from the germline V gene are SGHAT and FQNNGV. CDR3 protein: CASTPGLAAGELFF. As DNA, the CDR3 is TGTGCCAGCACTCCGGGACTAGCGGCCGGGGAGCTGTTTTTT.

The CDR3 sequence: CASCPLAGSYNEQFF. The CDR3 DNA is TGTGCCAGTTGCCCTCTCGCGGGCTCCTACAATGAGCAGTTCTTC. The rearrangement uses TRBV19 and TRBJ2-1, with D possibly matching TRBD2 (5 bases). Germline lookup yields CDR1 LNHDA and CDR2 SQIVND (reference sequence). The CDR3 runs 15 residues. Trimming stripped 8 bases from V and 0 bases from J, with 14 bases between.

The genes are TRBV10-3 and TRBJ1-1; D might be TRBD1 (5 bases). This CDR3 has 13 residues. Germline V lookup: CDR1 ENHRY, CDR2 SYGVKD. Trimming took off 4 bases at V and 3 bases at J, with 9 bases between the two ends. The CDR3 DNA reads TGTGCCATCAGTGCCGGGGGTTACACTGAAGCTTTCTTT. This sequence encodes CAISAGGYTEAFF.

The chain is built from TRBV5-1 and TRBJ2-1, with TRBD2 matching over 14 bases. The CDR3 is made up of 16 amino acids. The germline gives CDR1 SGHRS, CDR2 YFSETQ. V lost 4 bases, J lost 7 bases, and 7 bases stayed unmatched. The CDR3 loop reads CASSTRLAGGGNEQFF. Here the CDR3 DNA reads TGCGCCAGCAGCACAAGACTAGCGGGAGGGGGAAATGAGCAGTTCTTC. The full variable domain, with the rest looked up from reference TRBV5-1 and TRBJ2-1, is KAGVTQTPRYLIKTRGQQVTLSCSPISGHRSVSWYQQTPGQGLQFLFEYFSETQRNKGNFPGRFSGRQFSNSRSEMNVSTLELGDSALYLCASSTRLAGGGNEQFFGPGTRLTVL.

In this sample, this clone turned up a few times. This sequence joins TRBV6-1 and TRBJ1-2; 10 bases agree with TRBD1. The length of the CDR3 is 15 residues. Germline V gives CDR1 MNHNS, CDR2 SASEGT. Trimming cost V 1 base and J 5 bases; bases outside gene matches: 4. CDR3 residues: CASSEGGQGVYGYTF. Here the CDR3 DNA reads TGTGCCAGCAGTGAAGGAGGACAGGGGGTTTATGGCTACACCTTC.

J is TRBJ2-7 and V is TRBV4-2, with D perhaps matching TRBD1 (6 bases). Trimming took 1 base from V and 5 from J, leaving 18 bases between them. CDR1 and CDR2 from the germline V gene are LGHNA and YNFKEQ. This CDR3 spans 16 amino acids. The DNA for the CDR3 is TGTGCCAGCAGCCAAGCCCCAGGCGAATACAGGGACGAGCAGTACTTC. It encodes CASSQAPGEYRDEQYF.

To note about this clone: This same CDR3 is encoded by further DNA sequences in the sample. In DNA form, the CDR3 reads TGTGCCGTTAGTCCGGGACAAGCTTCTGGGGCCAACGTCCTGACTTTC. It specifies CAVSPGQASGANVLTF. The chain joins TRBV19 to TRBJ2-6, with a weak D call TRBD1 (6 bases). V lost 11 bases and J lost 1, with 18 bases in between. There are 16 residues in the CDR3. Germline V gene sequence: CDR1 LNHDA, CDR2 SQIVND (reference sequence).

This chain connects TRBV7-9 to TRBJ1-1; D is undetermined. The V end lost 1 base, the J end lost 4 bases, and 13 bases lay between the germline ends. Germline loops: CDR1 SEHNR, CDR2 FQNEAQ (reference sequence). This CDR3 is 15 amino acids long. For the CDR3, the DNA is TGTGCCAGCAGCTTAGGCATTACCTTAGCCACTGAAGCTTTCTTT. This codes for CASSLGITLATEAFF.

J is TRBJ2-7 and V is TRBV6-1, with a tentative D call TRBD2 (5 bases). Germline lookup yields CDR1 MNHNS and CDR2 SASEGT. Trimming cost V 4 bases and J 4 bases, with 11 bases left between them. This CDR3 has 13 amino acids. The CDR3 DNA reads as TGTGCCAGCAGTGGACGATGGGAGTACGAGCAGTACTTC. Translation gives CASSGRWEYEQYF.

This sequence joins TRBV6-6 and TRBJ2-5, with D unresolved. The V end was cut by 8 bases, the J end by 5 bases, with 12 bases between. From germline, CDR1 is MNHNY and CDR2 SVGAGI (reference sequence). This CDR3 comprises 12 residues. CDR3 in amino acids: CASPEASETQYF. The CDR3 nucleotides read TGTGCCAGCCCTGAAGCGTCGGAGACCCAGTACTTC.

The V and J genes are TRBV29-1 and TRBJ2-7; 13 bases match TRBD2. The CDR3 length is 15 residues. The V and J ends lost 4 bases and 4 bases, in that order; junction bases with no gene match: 7. Germline assignment: CDR1 SQVTM and CDR2 ANQGSEA. This CDR3 reads CSVVLAGGPIYEQYF. The CDR3 DNA reads TGCAGCGTTGTACTAGCGGGAGGGCCGATTTACGAGCAGTACTTC.

The chain uses TRBV4-2 and TRBJ2-7; 8 positions match TRBD2. The J segment lost 5 bases and the V segment lost 1 base, leaving 19 bases of the junction unmatched. Germline V CDR1 and CDR2: LGHNA, YNFKEQ. The CDR3 is 19 amino acids. The CDR3 DNA sequence: TGTGCCAGCAGCCAAGGGTCCCGGCTAGCGGGCCCCACGTGGAACGAGCAGTACTTC. It encodes CASSQGSRLAGPTWNEQYF.

The chain combines TRBV5-1 with TRBJ2-3; a weak D match, TRBD2 (6 bases). V was cut by 1 base and J by 3 bases, with 15 bases left in between. Germline V lookup: CDR1 SGHRS, CDR2 YFSETQ. The CDR3 is made up of 16 amino acids. The CDR3 is CASSLRVGSSTDTQYF. CDR3 sequence (DNA): TGCGCCAGCAGCTTGAGGGTCGGGAGTTCGACAGATACGCAGTATTTT.

The CDR3 sequence: CASSPRRGTNEKLFF. As DNA, the CDR3 is TGTGCCAGCAGCCCGCGCAGGGGAACTAATGAAAAACTGTTTTTT. V gene TRBV14 combines with J gene TRBJ1-4; maybe TRBD1 (6 bases). CDR1 and CDR2 from the germline V gene are SGHDN and FVKESK. The V gene lost 4 bases and the J gene lost 1 base, with 10 bases spanning the gap. The CDR3 consists of 15 residues.

The CDR3: CASSFASGPSAGNTIYF. The CDR3 nucleotides read TGTGCCAGCAGCTTCGCGTCAGGTCCATCCGCTGGAAACACCATATATTTT. This chain uses TRBV7-9 with TRBJ1-3; D gene ambiguous. V was cut by 3 bases and J by 2 bases, with 17 bases left in between. CDR1 and CDR2 (germline): SEHNR, FQNEAQ (reference sequence). CDR3 length equals 17 residues.